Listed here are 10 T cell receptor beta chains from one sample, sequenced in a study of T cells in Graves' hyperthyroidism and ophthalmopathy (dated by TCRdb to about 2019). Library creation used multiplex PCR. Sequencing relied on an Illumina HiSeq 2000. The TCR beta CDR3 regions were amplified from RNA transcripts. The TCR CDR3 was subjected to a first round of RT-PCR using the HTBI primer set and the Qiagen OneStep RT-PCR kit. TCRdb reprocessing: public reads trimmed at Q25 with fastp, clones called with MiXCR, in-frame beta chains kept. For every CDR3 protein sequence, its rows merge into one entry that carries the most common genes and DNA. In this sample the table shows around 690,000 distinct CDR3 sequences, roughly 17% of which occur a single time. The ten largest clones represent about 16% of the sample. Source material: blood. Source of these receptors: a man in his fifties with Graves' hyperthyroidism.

The CDR3 DNA reads TGTGCCAGCAGCTTGGTGGACAGGGTTACAGAAAAACTGTTTTTT. It is translated as CASSLVDRVTEKLFF. This chain uses TRBV5-8 with TRBJ1-4, with 8 bases lining up with TRBD1. This CDR3 spans 15 amino acids. CDR1 is SGHTS, CDR2 YDEGEE, per germline. Trimming cost V 0 bases and J 8 bases; bases outside gene matches: 6.

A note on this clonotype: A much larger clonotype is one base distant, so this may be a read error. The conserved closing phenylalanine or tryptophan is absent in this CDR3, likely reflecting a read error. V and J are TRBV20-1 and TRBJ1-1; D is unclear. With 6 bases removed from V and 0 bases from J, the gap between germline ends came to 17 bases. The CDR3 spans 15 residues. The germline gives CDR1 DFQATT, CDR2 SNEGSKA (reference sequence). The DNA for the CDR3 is TGCAGTGCGAGTTCAGCGTTCGGCATGAACACTGAAGCTTTCATT. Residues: CSASSAFGMNTEAFI.

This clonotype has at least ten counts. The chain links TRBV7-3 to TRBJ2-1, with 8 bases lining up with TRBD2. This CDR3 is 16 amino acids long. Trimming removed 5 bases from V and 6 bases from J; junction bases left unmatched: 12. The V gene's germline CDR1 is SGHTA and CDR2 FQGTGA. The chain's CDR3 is CASSTPGTRSSNEQFF. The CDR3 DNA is TGTGCCAGCAGCACACCCGGGACTAGAAGTAGCAATGAGCAGTTCTTC.

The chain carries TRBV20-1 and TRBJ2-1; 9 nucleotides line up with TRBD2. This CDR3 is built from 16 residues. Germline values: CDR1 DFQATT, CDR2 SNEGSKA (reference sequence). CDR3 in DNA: TGCGCCCCACCTCCCCTCGGGGGCCTAGGACTAGCGGAGCAGTTCTTC. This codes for CAPPPLGGLGLAEQFF.

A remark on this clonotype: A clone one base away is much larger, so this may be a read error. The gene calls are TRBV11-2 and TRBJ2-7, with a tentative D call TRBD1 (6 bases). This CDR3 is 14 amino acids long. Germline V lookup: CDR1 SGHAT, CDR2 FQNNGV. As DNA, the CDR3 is TGTGCCAGCAGACATCGGGACAACTCCTACCAGCAGTACTTC. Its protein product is CASRHRDNSYQQYF.

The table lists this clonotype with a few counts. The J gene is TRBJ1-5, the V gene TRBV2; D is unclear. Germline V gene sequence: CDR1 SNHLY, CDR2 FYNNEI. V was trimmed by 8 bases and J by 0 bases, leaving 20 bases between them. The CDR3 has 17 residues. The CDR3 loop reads CASGSEGQRYSNQPQHF. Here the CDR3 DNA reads TGTGCCAGCGGCTCGGAAGGCCAGAGGTATAGCAATCAGCCCCAGCATTTT.

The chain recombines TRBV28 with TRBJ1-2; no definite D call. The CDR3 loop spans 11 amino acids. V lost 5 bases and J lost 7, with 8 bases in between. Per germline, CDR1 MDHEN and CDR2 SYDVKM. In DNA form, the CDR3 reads TGTGCCAGCAGTAGCTATTTTGGCTACACCTTC. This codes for CASSSYFGYTF.

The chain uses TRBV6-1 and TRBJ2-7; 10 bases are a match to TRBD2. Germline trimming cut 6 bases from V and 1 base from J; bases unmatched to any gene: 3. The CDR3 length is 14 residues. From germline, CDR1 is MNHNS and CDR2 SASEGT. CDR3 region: CASRWTSGSYEQYF. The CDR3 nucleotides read TGTGCCAGCAGATGGACTAGCGGATCCTACGAGCAGTACTTC.

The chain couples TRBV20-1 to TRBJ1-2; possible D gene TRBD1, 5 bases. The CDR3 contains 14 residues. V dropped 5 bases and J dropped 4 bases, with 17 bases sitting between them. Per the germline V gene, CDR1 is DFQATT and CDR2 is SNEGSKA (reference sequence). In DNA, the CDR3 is TGCAGTGCTCCTCCTTTAGGGAGGGGCTATGGCTACACCTTC. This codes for CSAPPLGRGYGYTF.

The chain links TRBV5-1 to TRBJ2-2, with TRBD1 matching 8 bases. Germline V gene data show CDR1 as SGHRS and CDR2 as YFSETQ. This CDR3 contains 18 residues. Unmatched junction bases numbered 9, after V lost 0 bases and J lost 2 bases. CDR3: CASSLAETGEKNTGELFF. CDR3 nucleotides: TGCGCCAGCAGCTTGGCCGAGACAGGGGAAAAAAACACCGGGGAGCTGTTTTTT.